Below are 24 T cell receptor beta chains sequenced from a single sample in a study of vaccination effects on CD4 cells after COVID-19. These TCRs are of unknown antigen specificity. At the end of approximately 10 days of culture, CD4+ T cells were isolated. Either the mRNA-1273 or the BNT162b2 vaccine was given to participants as two doses. Produced via immunoSEQ multiplex PCR; TCRdb's table is partial and in-frame only. The sample consists of about 71,000 clones, around 85% of them appearing once. Sequenced here: CD4+ T cells from PBMCs cultured without peptide, sampled after COVID-19 vaccination. These receptor sequences come from a human donor who received a COVID-19 vaccine.

This chain uses TRBV5-5 with TRBJ1-5; 7 positions agree with TRBD1. CDR3 length equals 14 residues. With V trimmed by 4 bases and J by 6 bases, 7 bases remained unmatched. CDR1 and CDR2 (germline): SGHKS, YYEKEE (reference sequence). In DNA, the CDR3 is TGTGCCAGCAGCCGAGACAGGGCGGTTCAGCCCCAGCATTTT. Encoded protein: CASSRDRAVQPQHF.

The V gene is TRBV24-1, the J gene TRBJ2-2; D is undetermined. Deletions cut 3 bases from V and 6 bases from J, with 10 bases between. The germline V gene encodes CDR1 KGHDR and CDR2 SFDVKD. The CDR3 contains 14 residues. The CDR3 loop reads CATSDPIWPGELFF. The CDR3 DNA reads as TGTGCCACCAGTGATCCAATTTGGCCCGGGGAGCTGTTTTTT.

This chain joins TRBV9 and TRBJ2-3, with 8 bases that match TRBD2. The junction had 11 bases not matched to a gene; V was cut back by 1 base and J by 1 base. CDR3 length: 18 amino acids. Germline V gene data show CDR1 as SGDLS and CDR2 as YYNGEE. In nucleotides, the CDR3 is TGTGCCAGCAGCGTAAGGGGCTGGGGCGGGGGGCGCACAGATACGCAGTATTTT. This translates into CASSVRGWGGGRTDTQYF.

V is TRBV5-1 and J is TRBJ1-4; 7 bases match TRBD1. Germline trimming cut 4 bases from V and 8 bases from J; bases unmatched to any gene: 8. Germline CDR1 is SGHRS and CDR2 is YFSETQ. The CDR3 consists of 14 residues. This chain's CDR3 is CASSPRQGMEKLFF. The CDR3 DNA reads as TGCGCCAGCAGCCCTCGACAGGGAATGGAAAAACTGTTTTTT.

The chain employs TRBV7-8 and TRBJ2-5; D may be TRBD2 (6 bases). The CDR3 has 14 amino acids. V was clipped by 5 bases and J by 4 bases, with 14 bases between them. CDR1 SGHVS and CDR2 FQNEAQ come from the germline V gene. The chain's CDR3 is CASSPASGGETQYF. In DNA, the CDR3 is TGTGCCAGCAGCCCAGCTTCCGGGGGAGAGACCCAGTACTTC. The whole variable domain, remainder taken from reference TRBV7-8 and TRBJ2-5, is GAGVSQSPRYKVAKRGQDVALRCDPISGHVSLFWYQQALGQGPEFLTYFQNEAQLDKSGLPSDRFFAERPEGSVSTLKIQRTQQEDSAVYLCASSPASGGETQYFGPGTRLLVL.

DNA for the CDR3: TGCGCCAGCAGCCAAGAACCTCCGGGACAGGGGATCGTAAAGACCCAGTACTTC. It yields the protein CASSQEPPGQGIVKTQYF. This sequence joins TRBV4-3 and TRBJ2-5, with 10 bases identical to TRBD1. CDR3 length: 18 residues. Per germline, CDR1 LGHNA and CDR2 YSLEER. The ends lost 0 bases at V and 6 bases at J; junction bases unmatched: 13.

This clone is a singleton in its sample. The rearrangement links TRBV20-1 to TRBJ1-4; D gene unclear. This CDR3 spans 11 amino acids. V gave up 3 bases and J gave up 7 bases, with 6 bases separating them. Germline CDR1 DFQATT, CDR2 SNEGSKA (reference sequence). CDR3 DNA: TGCAGTGCTAGTGGAACTGAAAAACTGTTTTTT. Translated: CSASGTEKLFF.

This clone was found once. The rearrangement links TRBV19 to TRBJ1-2; D possibly corresponds to TRBD1 (6 bases). Trimming left V 8 bases short and J 3 bases short, with 13 bases between. The CDR3 is 13 residues long. The germline gives CDR1 LNHDA, CDR2 SQIVND (reference sequence). DNA for the CDR3: TGTGCCAGTTCACAGGGCCGATACTATGGCTACACCTTC. Its translation is CASSQGRYYGYTF.

The V gene is TRBV28, the J gene TRBJ2-7; 10 bases line up with TRBD1. The germline V gene encodes CDR1 MDHEN and CDR2 SYDVKM. V lost 2 bases to trimming and J lost 3 bases; unmatched junction nucleotides: 7. The CDR3 runs 16 residues. The CDR3 loop reads CASSLRFGDRGYEQYV. In DNA, the CDR3 is TGTGCCAGCAGTTTACGTTTTGGGGACAGGGGCTACGAGCAGTACGTC.

This rearrangement joins TRBV2 to TRBJ1-1; D is unclear. This CDR3 region has 15 residues. Germline lookup yields CDR1 SNHLY and CDR2 FYNNEI. V was shortened by 9 bases and J by 0 bases, with 17 bases between the two germline ends. The CDR3 DNA reads as TGTGCCAGTCATGGCGGGAAAGCGATGAACACTGAAGCTTTCTTT. It codes for CASHGGKAMNTEAFF. Full variable domain (remainder filled in from reference TRBV2 and TRBJ1-1): EPEVTQTPSHQVTQMGQEVILRCVPISNHLYFYWYRQILGQKVEFLVSFYNNEISEKSEIFDDQFSVERPDGSNFTLKIRSTKLEDSAMYFCASHGGKAMNTEAFFGQGTRLTVV.

The V and J genes are TRBV6-5 and TRBJ1-5; tentatively, D is TRBD1 (5 bases). The CDR3 consists of 14 residues. V shed 5 bases and J shed 6 bases, with 14 bases lying between them. Germline V gene data show CDR1 as MNHEY and CDR2 as SVGAGI. The CDR3 nucleotides are TGTGCCAGCAGTCGGGACCCCTCGGGTCAGCCCCAGCATTTT. Amino acids: CASSRDPSGQPQHF.

The chain uses TRBV5-1 and TRBJ2-7; 10 bases agree with TRBD2. The CDR3 is 15 residues long. Germline V lookup: CDR1 SGHRS, CDR2 YFSETQ. Trimming cost V 4 bases and J 3 bases; bases outside gene matches: 7. The CDR3 nucleotides read TGCGCCAGCAGCCTTACTAGCGGGGCCTACTACGAGCAGTACGTC. It encodes CASSLTSGAYYEQYV.

The CDR3 region is CSASLTTTGELFF. The CDR3, as DNA: TGCAGTGCTAGTTTGACTACCACCGGGGAGCTGTTTTTT. V and J are TRBV20-1 and TRBJ2-2; D might be TRBD2 (5 bases). Germline assignment: CDR1 DFQATT and CDR2 SNEGSKA (reference sequence). V was pared by 3 bases and J by 4 bases, with 9 bases between. The CDR3 is 13 amino acids.

The chain couples TRBV4-2 to TRBJ1-2, with D unresolved. The CDR3 contains 13 residues. Germline values: CDR1 LGHNA, CDR2 YNFKEQ. Trimming took 0 bases from V and 4 from J, leaving 6 bases between them. The CDR3 DNA is TGTGCCAGCAGCCAAGATAACGGCTATGGCTACACCTTC. This sequence encodes CASSQDNGYGYTF.

The V call is TRBV24-1, the J call TRBJ2-3, with TRBD2 identical over 10 bases. Germline V CDR1 and CDR2: KGHDR, SFDVKD. V lost 6 bases to trimming and J lost 6 bases; unmatched junction nucleotides: 2. The CDR3 has 13 amino acids. CDR3 amino acids: CATSTSGVDTQYF. CDR3 nucleotides: TGTGCCACCAGTACTAGCGGGGTTGATACGCAGTATTTT.

This clone has a single count. This chain links TRBV28 with TRBJ1-3; D not certain. Trimming removed 5 bases at V and 3 bases at J, with 11 bases between. There are 14 residues in the CDR3. Per germline, CDR1 MDHEN and CDR2 SYDVKM. The CDR3 reads CASSQNSGGNTIYF. The CDR3 region has the DNA TGTGCCAGCAGTCAAAACAGTGGTGGAAACACCATATATTTT.

This clone was detected once. CDR3 residues: CASSQEDRGSETQYF. For the CDR3, the DNA is TGTGCCAGCAGCCAAGAAGACAGGGGCTCAGAGACCCAGTACTTC. This chain joins TRBV4-2 and TRBJ2-5, with 8 positions matching TRBD1. The germline V gene has CDR1 LGHNA and CDR2 YNFKEQ. V dropped 0 bases and J dropped 4; count of bases not matched to a gene: 4. This CDR3 is 15 amino acids long.

V usage is TRBV9 and J usage is TRBJ2-1; no firm D call. CDR3 size: 18 residues. Germline CDR1 is SGDLS and CDR2 is YYNGEE. V was cut by 4 bases and J by 1 base, with 21 bases left in between. CDR3 bases: TGTGCCAGCAGCAACCGTGGGTCGTCCGGAACATCCTACAATGAGCAGTTCTTC. It codes for CASSNRGSSGTSYNEQFF.

The chain has TRBV18 and TRBJ1-1, with a tentative D call TRBD1 (6 bases). Germline-derived CDR1 and CDR2 are KGHSH and LQKENI. V shed 3 bases and J shed 5 bases, with 10 bases lying between them. This CDR3 is built from 13 residues. The CDR3 protein is CASSPGGRTEAFF. The CDR3, as DNA: TGTGCCAGCTCACCGGGGGGCCGGACTGAAGCTTTCTTT.

V usage is TRBV25-1 and J usage is TRBJ1-1; D not certain. This CDR3 is 13 amino acids long. CDR1 is MGHDK and CDR2 is SYGVNS in the germline V gene. V dropped 5 bases and J dropped 8 bases, with 15 bases sitting between them. CDR3 sequence reads: CASSHPPGREAFF. Written as DNA, the CDR3 is TGTGCCAGCAGTCATCCACCGGGGAGGGAAGCTTTCTTT.

The chain couples TRBV6-5 to TRBJ1-2; 7 bases align to TRBD1. V gave up 6 bases and J gave up 2 bases; unmatched junction bases: 3. The CDR3 is 13 amino acids. Per the germline V gene, CDR1 is MNHEY and CDR2 is SVGAGI. The CDR3 DNA reads TGTGCCAGCAGGATGACAGGGAACTATGGCTACACCTTC. Translated, it gives CASRMTGNYGYTF.

The rearrangement links TRBV30 to TRBJ2-2; D may be TRBD2 (7 bases). The ends were cut back, 0 bases at V and 5 bases at J, with 13 bases in the middle. The CDR3 extends over 15 amino acids. Germline V gene sequence: CDR1 GTSNPN, CDR2 SVGIG (reference sequence). The CDR3 region is CAWSVEGRGTGELFF. The CDR3 DNA sequence: TGTGCCTGGAGTGTAGAGGGGAGGGGGACCGGGGAGCTGTTTTTT.

The gene calls are TRBV5-1 and TRBJ2-7, with TRBD1 identical over 7 bases. CDR3 length: 16 residues. The V gene's germline CDR1 is SGHRS and CDR2 YFSETQ. V lost 5 bases to trimming and J lost 6 bases; unmatched junction nucleotides: 17. CDR3 coding DNA: TGCGCCAGCAGGTCTCCGGGACAGTCGGTTTTGGGCGAGCAGTACGTC. It encodes CASRSPGQSVLGEQYV.

In its sample, this clone was seen a few times. This rearrangement joins TRBV4-1 to TRBJ1-1; a possible D gene is TRBD1 (6 bases). Trimming removed 5 bases from V and 5 bases from J, with 15 bases in between. CDR3 length: 14 amino acids. The germline gives CDR1 MGHRA, CDR2 YSYEKL. The DNA of the CDR3 is TGCGCCAGCAGCTTACAGGGTTCTGGAACTGAAGCTTTCTTT. Its protein product is CASSLQGSGTEAFF.